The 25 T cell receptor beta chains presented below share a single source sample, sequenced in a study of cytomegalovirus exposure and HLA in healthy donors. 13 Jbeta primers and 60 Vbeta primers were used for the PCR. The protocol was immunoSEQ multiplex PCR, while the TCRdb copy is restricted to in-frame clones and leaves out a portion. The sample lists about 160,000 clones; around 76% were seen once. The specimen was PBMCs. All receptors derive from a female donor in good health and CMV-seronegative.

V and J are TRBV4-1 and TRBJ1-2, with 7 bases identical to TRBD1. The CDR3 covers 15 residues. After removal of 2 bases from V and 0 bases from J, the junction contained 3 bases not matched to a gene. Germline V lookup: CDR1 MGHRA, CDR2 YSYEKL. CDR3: CASSQTGDSNYGYTF. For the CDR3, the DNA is TGCGCCAGCAGCCAAACAGGGGACTCTAACTATGGCTACACCTTC.

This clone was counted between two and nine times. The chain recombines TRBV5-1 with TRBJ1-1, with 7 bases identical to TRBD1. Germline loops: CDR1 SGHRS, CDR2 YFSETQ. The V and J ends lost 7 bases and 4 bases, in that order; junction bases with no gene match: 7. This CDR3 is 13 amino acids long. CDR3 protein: CASGDRVSTEAFF. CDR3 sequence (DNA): TGCGCCAGCGGAGACAGGGTCAGCACTGAAGCTTTCTTT.

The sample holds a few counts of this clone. CDR3 in amino acids: CAISGTGGTGSTNEKLFF. CDR3 DNA: TGTGCCATCAGTGGGACAGGGGGGACGGGATCAACTAATGAAAAACTGTTTTTT. The chain uses TRBV10-3 and TRBJ1-4; 10 nucleotides align to TRBD1. This CDR3 spans 18 amino acids. Germline V gene sequence: CDR1 ENHRY, CDR2 SYGVKD. After removal of 4 bases from V and 0 bases from J, the junction contained 8 bases not matched to a gene.

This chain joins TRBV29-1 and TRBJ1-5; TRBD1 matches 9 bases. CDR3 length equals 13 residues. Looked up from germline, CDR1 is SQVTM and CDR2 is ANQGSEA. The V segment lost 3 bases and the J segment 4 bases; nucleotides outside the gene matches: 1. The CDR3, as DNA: TGCAGCGTTGAGGGGACAGGGAATCAGCCCCAGCATTTT. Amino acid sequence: CSVEGTGNQPQHF.

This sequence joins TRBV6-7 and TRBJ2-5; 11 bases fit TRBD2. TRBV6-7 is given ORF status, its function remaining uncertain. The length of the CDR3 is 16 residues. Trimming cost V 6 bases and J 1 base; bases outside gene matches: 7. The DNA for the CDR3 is TGTGCCAGCAGCCAAATAGCGGGGGGGCCCCAAGAGACCCAGTACTTC. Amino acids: CASSQIAGGPQETQYF.

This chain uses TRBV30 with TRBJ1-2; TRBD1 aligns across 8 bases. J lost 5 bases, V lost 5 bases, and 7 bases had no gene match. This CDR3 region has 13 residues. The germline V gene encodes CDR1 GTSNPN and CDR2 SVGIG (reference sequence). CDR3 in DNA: TGTGCCTGGGATCCCGACAGGGGTTATGGCTACACCTTC. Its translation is CAWDPDRGYGYTF.

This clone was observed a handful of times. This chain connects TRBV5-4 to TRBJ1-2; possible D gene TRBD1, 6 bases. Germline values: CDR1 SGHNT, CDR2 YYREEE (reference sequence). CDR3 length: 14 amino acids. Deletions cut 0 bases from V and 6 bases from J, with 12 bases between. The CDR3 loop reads CASSLARGFNGYTF. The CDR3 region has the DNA TGTGCCAGCAGCTTGGCCAGGGGATTTAATGGCTACACCTTC.

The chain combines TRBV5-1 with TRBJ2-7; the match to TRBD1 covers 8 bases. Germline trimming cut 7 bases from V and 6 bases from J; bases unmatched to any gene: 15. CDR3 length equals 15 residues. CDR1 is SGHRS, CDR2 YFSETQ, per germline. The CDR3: CASGEGQGAGGEQYF. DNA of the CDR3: TGCGCCAGCGGAGAGGGGCAGGGGGCAGGGGGCGAGCAGTACTTC.

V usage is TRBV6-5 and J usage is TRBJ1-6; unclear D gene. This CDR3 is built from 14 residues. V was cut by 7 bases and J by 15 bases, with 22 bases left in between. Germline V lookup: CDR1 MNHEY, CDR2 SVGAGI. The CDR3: CASTPLPFLRGLHF. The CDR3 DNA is TGTGCCAGCACCCCCTTGCCCTTCCTCAGAGGCCTCCACTTT.

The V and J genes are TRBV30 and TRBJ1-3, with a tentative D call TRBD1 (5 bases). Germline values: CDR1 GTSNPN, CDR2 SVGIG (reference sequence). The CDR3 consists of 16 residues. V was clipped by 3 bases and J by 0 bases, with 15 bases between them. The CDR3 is CAWRPTGGLSGNTIYF. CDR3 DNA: TGTGCCTGGAGACCCACTGGGGGACTCTCTGGAAACACCATATATTTT.

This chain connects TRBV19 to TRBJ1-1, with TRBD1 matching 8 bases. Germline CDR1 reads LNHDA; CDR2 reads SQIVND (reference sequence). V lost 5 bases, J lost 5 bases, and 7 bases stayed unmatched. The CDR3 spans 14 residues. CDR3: CASSPWTGRTEAFF. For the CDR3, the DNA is TGTGCCAGTAGTCCTTGGACAGGGAGGACTGAAGCTTTCTTT.

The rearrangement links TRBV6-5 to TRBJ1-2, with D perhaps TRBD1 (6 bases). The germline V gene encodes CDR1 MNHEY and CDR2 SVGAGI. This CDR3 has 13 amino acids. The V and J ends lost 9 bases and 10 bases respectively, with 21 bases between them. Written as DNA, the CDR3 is TGTGCCAGTCGTGGGAGAGGGGGAAGGGACTACACCTTC. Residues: CASRGRGGRDYTF.

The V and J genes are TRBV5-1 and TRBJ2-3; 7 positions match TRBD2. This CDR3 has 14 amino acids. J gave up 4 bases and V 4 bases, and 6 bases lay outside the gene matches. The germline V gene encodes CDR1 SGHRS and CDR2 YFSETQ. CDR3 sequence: CASSRGGSSDTQYF. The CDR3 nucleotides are TGCGCCAGCAGCCGGGGAGGGTCGTCAGATACGCAGTATTTT.

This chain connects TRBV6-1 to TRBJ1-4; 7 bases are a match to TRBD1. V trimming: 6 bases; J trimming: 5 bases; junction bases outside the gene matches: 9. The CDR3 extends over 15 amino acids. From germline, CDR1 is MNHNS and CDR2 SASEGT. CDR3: CASRRVGTANEKLFF. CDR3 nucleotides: TGTGCCAGCAGACGGGTTGGGACAGCAAATGAAAAACTGTTTTTT.

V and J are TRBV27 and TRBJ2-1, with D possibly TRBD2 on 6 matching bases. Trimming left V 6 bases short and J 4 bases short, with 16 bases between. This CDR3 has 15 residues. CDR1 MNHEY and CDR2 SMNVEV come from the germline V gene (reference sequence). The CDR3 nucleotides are TGTGCCAGCAGCTTAGCGGAAGGGGTTTACAATGAGCAGTTCTTC. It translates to CASSLAEGVYNEQFF.

CDR3 DNA: TGTGCCAGCAGCTTAGTGCTCGGGGTTGCTGGAAACACCATATATTTT. Translated, it gives CASSLVLGVAGNTIYF. V gene TRBV7-9 combines with J gene TRBJ1-3; D not resolved. V was cut by 1 base and J by 2 bases, with 12 bases left in between. The CDR3 sequence is 16 residues long. CDR1 is SEHNR, CDR2 FQNEAQ, per germline (reference sequence).

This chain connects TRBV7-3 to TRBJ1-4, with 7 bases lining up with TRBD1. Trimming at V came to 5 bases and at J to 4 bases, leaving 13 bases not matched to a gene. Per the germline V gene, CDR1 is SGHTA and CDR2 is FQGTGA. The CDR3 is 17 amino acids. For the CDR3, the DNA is TGTGCCAGCAGCCCCAATGCTAAACAGGGGAGTAATGAAAAACTGTTTTTT. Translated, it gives CASSPNAKQGSNEKLFF.

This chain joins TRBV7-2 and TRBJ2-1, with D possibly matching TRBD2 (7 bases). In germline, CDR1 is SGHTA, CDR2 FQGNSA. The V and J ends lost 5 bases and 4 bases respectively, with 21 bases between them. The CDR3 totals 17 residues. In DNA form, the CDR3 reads TGTGCCAGCAGCCAGCCCGGGGGAGGGGGGAGGTACAATGAGCAGTTCTTC. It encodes CASSQPGGGGRYNEQFF.

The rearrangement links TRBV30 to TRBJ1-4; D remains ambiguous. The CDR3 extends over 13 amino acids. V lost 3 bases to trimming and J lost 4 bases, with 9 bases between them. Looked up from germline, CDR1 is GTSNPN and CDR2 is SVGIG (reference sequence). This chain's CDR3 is CAWRDRGNEKLFF. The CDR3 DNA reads TGTGCCTGGAGGGATCGGGGTAATGAAAAACTGTTTTTT.

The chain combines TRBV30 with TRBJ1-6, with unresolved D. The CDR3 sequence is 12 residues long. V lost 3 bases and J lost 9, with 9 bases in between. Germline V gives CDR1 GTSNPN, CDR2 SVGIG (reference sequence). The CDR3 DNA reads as TGTGCCTGGAGAGGAGGGCCTTCACCCCTCCACTTT. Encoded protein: CAWRGGPSPLHF.

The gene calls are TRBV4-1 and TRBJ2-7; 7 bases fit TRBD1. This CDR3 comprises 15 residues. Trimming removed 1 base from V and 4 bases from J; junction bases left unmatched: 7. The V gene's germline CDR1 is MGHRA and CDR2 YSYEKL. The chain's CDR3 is CASSQGRTGEYEQYF. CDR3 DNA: TGCGCCAGCAGCCAAGGCAGGACAGGAGAGTACGAGCAGTACTTC.

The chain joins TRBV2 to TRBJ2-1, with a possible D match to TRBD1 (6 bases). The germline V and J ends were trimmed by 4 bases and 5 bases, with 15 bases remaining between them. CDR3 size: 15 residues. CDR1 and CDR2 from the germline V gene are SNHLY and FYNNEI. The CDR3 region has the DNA TGTGCCAGCAGTGGCCGGACAGAAAGGAACAATGAGCAGTTCTTC. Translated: CASSGRTERNNEQFF.

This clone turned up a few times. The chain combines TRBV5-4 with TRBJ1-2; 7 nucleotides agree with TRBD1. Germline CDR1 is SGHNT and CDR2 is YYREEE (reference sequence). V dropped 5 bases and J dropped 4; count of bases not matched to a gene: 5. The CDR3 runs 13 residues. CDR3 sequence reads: CASRPQGIYGYTF. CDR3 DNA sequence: TGTGCCAGCAGACCACAGGGGATCTATGGCTACACCTTC.

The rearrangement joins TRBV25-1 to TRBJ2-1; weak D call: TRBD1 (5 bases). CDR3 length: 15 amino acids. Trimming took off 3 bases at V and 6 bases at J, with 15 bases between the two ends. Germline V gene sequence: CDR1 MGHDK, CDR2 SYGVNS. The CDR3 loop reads CASSDRTVGPNEQFF. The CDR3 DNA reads TGTGCCAGCAGTGATCGCACGGTGGGGCCCAATGAGCAGTTCTTC.

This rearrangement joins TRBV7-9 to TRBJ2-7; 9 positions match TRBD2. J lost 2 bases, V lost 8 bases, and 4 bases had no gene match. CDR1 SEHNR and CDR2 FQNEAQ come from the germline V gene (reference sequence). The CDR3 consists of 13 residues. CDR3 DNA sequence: TGTGCCAGCTATAGACTAGCGGCCTACGAGCAGTACTTC. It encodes CASYRLAAYEQYF.